The entry below describes one T cell receptor (beta chain). No cognate antigen has been identified for it. No much larger clone exists at a distance of one base, and base qualities are not known. TCRbeta CDR3 regions were amplified from genomic DNA by means of the immunoSEQ Assay, a bias-controlled multiplex PCR. The original pipeline was this. Nucleated cell counts per sample were estimated from amplification of reference gene primers within the assay. To quantify the absolute abundance of each unique TCRbeta CDR3 rearrangement, sequence reads were collapsed and filtered. For each sample, productive Simpson clonality was calculated as the square root of Simpson's diversity index over productive rearrangements. TCRdb's version of the immuneACCESS table is confined to in-frame rearrangements and falls short of the full clone set. An unresolved V gene accounts for under half of the shortfall where checked; the remainder is of unknown origin. D and trimming come from the DNA, and the V and J calls and clone size come from that table. Within this sample are more than 250,000 clones, with nearly 90% of them counted one time only. Together, the top ten hold approximately 5.3% of the sample.

This entry is derived from a study of blood T cell repertoires in COVID-19 (TCRdb year 2020). At the level of the whole study: Collaborator samples came from the United States, Italy and Spain and covered acute and convalescent phases of COVID-19. The prospective study material was composed of cDNA or gDNA derived from T cells, B-cell-depleted T cells, or PBMCs. Deeply sampled blood TCRbeta repertoires from subjects exposed to, actively infected with, or recovered from COVID-19 were included in the dataset. The repertoires were released in a freely available public database meant as a resource for research on the immune response to SARS-CoV-2. The samples were drawn from the first 160 participants of the ongoing ImmuneRACE study and from 950 to 1,500 subjects provided by 6 global collaborators. Nearly every sample came with metadata listing a de-identified subject ID, COVID-19 status, age in years and sex. Where available, HLA class I and class II types were obtained from metadata supplied by the sample provider rather than from assay-based typing. Broad study findings and their caveats: Clinical and demographic metadata were provided uncurated, with the amount varying by source and participant.

The germline V gene encodes CDR1 WSHSY and CDR2 SAAADI. Clipping removes 5 bases from V and 6 bases from J, with 4 as the unmatched junction base count. CDR3 length: 14 amino acids, cysteine to phenylalanine. This entry keeps only the CDR3 DNA: 42 bases, framed from base 1. Participants in the prospective study were enrolled through a virtual design, were aged about 18 to 100 years, and lived in roughly 25 United States geographic areas. To assign participants to cohorts, the prospective study relied on clinical history that participants themselves reported in a screening survey and a study questionnaire. Recovered participants in ImmuneRACE Cohort 3 were defined as having two consecutive negative NP/OP PCR tests, clearance from a healthcare professional, or resolution of symptoms. Mobile phlebotomists in the prospective study collected whole blood, serum and a nasopharyngeal or oropharyngeal swab from every participant. Additional blood draws and questionnaires over an approximately 2-month period could optionally be provided by prospective study participants. Prospective study blood samples were shipped either frozen or at room temperature before DNA extraction.

Recombination linked TRBV10-2 to TRBJ1-6; 7 nucleotides in the junction match TRBD1. The receptor was isolated from a woman aged 25 to 45 who had recovered from COVID-19. Material: PBMCs or T cells enriched from blood (not recorded which). The base sequence is TGCGCCAGCAGTAAGACAGGGAGTAATTCACCCCTCCACTTT. This sequence encodes CASSKTGSNSPLHF.